This is a list of T cell receptor beta chains from one sample in a study of blood T cell repertoires in COVID-19. Profiling relied on immunoSEQ multiplex PCR, and the TCRdb table lists in-frame clones only, not all of them. Of tens of thousands of clones in the sample, around 79% were seen once. Sequenced input: peripheral blood. These receptors were obtained from a man aged 55 to 70 with acute or convalescent COVID-19. Each CDR3 is given with its conserved first and last residue. The D gene is left open where the match is weak. Rows give clone size only sometimes, using once, few, many, or a class for an expanded clone.

TRBD1,few,TRBV29-1,TRBJ1-5,CSVGRDREYQPQHF,TGCAGCGTCGGCCGGGACAGGGAGTATCAGCCCCAGCATTTT
TRBD1,-,TRBV18,TRBJ1-3,CASSPGTDSGNTIYF,TGTGCCAGCTCACCAGGGACAGACTCTGGAAACACCATATATTTT
-,-,TRBV6-6,TRBJ2-3,CASSIIDTQYF,TGTGCCAGCAGTATCATCGATACGCAGTATTTT
-,-,TRBV18,TRBJ2-7,CASSPGRASYEQYF,TGTGCCAGCTCACCGGGCAGGGCCTCCTACGAGCAGTACTTC
TRBD1,-,TRBV28,TRBJ1-4,CASSPADDRAAEKLFF,TGTGCCAGCAGCCCGGCAGACGACAGGGCGGCTGAAAAACTGTTTTTT
-,once,TRBV3-1/TRBV3-2,TRBJ2-7,CASSQGDTEQYF,TGTGCCAGCAGCCAAGGGGACACCGAGCAGTACTTC
TRBD2,-,TRBV10-2,TRBJ2-5,CASSSLSGGGLQETQYF,TGCGCCAGCAGCTCACTTAGCGGGGGCGGCCTCCAAGAGACCCAGTACTTC
-,once,TRBV18,TRBJ2-3,CASSNQFGVHTDTQYF,TGTGCCAGCTCCAACCAGTTCGGGGTCCACACAGATACGCAGTATTTT
TRBD2,-,TRBV7-6,TRBJ2-7,CASSFGLAGGPTDEQYF,TGTGCCAGCAGCTTCGGACTAGCGGGAGGGCCTACAGACGAGCAGTACTTC
-,-,TRBV5-4,TRBJ1-4,CASSLRATNEKLFF,TGTGCCAGCAGCCTCCGGGCAACTAATGAAAAACTGTTTTTT
-,few,TRBV15,TRBJ1-5,CATSFTGGEPQHF,TGTGCCACCAGCTTTACCGGCGGGGAGCCCCAGCATTTT